This TCR beta chain emerged from a study of metastatic and nonmetastatic thyroid tumors. Looking at the study overall: The study looked at repertoires side by side in blood and in tumor or nodule tissue from malignant and benign thyroid patients.

Per the study methods: Clinicopathological groups supplied CDR3 differences that were used to build a distant-metastasis classifier for papillary thyroid cancer. Using MiXCR, TCRdb reanalyzed the PCR reads. What appears here as the V and J calls and clone size reflects TCRdb's work, not the paper's. The repertoire holds roughly 30,000 clones, with 20% as singletons. Per the germline V gene, CDR1 is SGHTA and CDR2 is FQGTGA. CDR3 length: 15 amino acids. V dropped 3 bases and J dropped 5; count of bases not matched to a gene: 7. This clone was seen ten or more times. The antigen remains unidentified. Not a single patient had been given any form of treatment at any point before undergoing thyroid surgery. Findings and caveats of the study: It was reported that TCR beta diversity was significantly higher in malignant thyroid tumors than benign nodules, in blood and tumor.

Sample: blood. This clonotype originated in a female donor with papillary thyroid cancer or a benign thyroid nodule (not recorded which). Some clones in this sample may be carry-over from other donors' samples. The chain is built from TRBV7-3 and TRBJ2-3, with 8 bases that match TRBD2. The CDR3: CASSFRGGPGDTQYF. The CDR3, as DNA: TGTGCCAGCAGCTTCCGGGGGGGCCCTGGAGATACGCAGTATTTT.